Shown below are 10 T cell receptor beta chains from a single sample sequenced in a study of a mutant IDH1 vaccine in newly diagnosed glioma. No cognate antigen is known for these TCRs. Profiled with immunoSEQ multiplex PCR; TCRdb holds only in-frame clones, not every one. The table includes about 59,000 clones, over 80% detected once. The time point: week 5, during vaccination. Vaccinated patients received 300 ug of mutant IDH1 20-mer peptide per dose, with topical imiquimod. The sequencing used PBMCs, collected from a glioma patient whose treatment included an IDH1 peptide vaccine. These receptors were obtained from a woman in her thirties or forties with glioma.

The chain links TRBV5-4 to TRBJ2-1, with TRBD2 matching 9 bases. This CDR3 has 15 residues. J lost 7 bases, V lost 1 base, and 6 bases had no gene match. Germline V gene data show CDR1 as SGHNT and CDR2 as YYREEE (reference sequence). DNA of the CDR3: TGTGCCAGCAGCTTGAAGGCGGGGGGGTTTAATGAGCAGTTCTTC. It codes for CASSLKAGGFNEQFF.

This chain uses TRBV28 with TRBJ1-5; D gene ambiguous. V was clipped by 8 bases and J by 4 bases, with 9 bases between them. The CDR3 has 12 amino acids. From germline, CDR1 is MDHEN and CDR2 SYDVKM. This chain's CDR3 is CASVVSNQPQHF. Written as DNA, the CDR3 is TGTGCCAGCGTAGTTTCTAATCAGCCCCAGCATTTT.

V and J are TRBV11-2 and TRBJ2-7; 8 nucleotides align to TRBD2. J was trimmed by 5 bases and V by 1 base; bases with no gene match: 7. The CDR3 is 15 residues long. The germline V gene has CDR1 SGHAT and CDR2 FQNNGV. CDR3 nucleotides: TGTGCCAGCAGCTTAGGAATGGCGGGAGGAAACGAGCAGTACTTC. Translating it yields CASSLGMAGGNEQYF.

The genes are TRBV5-4 and TRBJ1-4; D call uncertain. This CDR3 has 15 amino acids. Trimming left V 4 bases short and J 7 bases short, with 17 bases between. Germline CDR1 and CDR2: SGHNT and YYREEE (reference sequence). CDR3 residues: CASSPPGPGSEKLFF. In DNA, the CDR3 is TGTGCCAGCAGCCCCCCTGGCCCCGGGAGTGAAAAACTGTTTTTT.

The chain uses TRBV2 and TRBJ2-3; D is uncertain. CDR1 is SNHLY, CDR2 FYNNEI, per germline. The CDR3 covers 12 residues. Trimming removed 7 bases at V and 2 bases at J, with 7 bases between. CDR3 amino acids: CASTRNTDTQYF. CDR3 nucleotide sequence: TGTGCCAGCACTAGGAACACAGATACGCAGTATTTT.

This chain connects TRBV5-1 to TRBJ1-6; 7 nucleotides agree with TRBD1. Germline lookup yields CDR1 SGHRS and CDR2 YFSETQ. The CDR3 covers 15 residues. Unmatched junction bases numbered 7, after V lost 2 bases and J lost 8 bases. CDR3 sequence: CASSFRTGRDSPLHF. CDR3 sequence (DNA): TGCGCCAGCAGCTTCCGGACAGGCAGGGATTCACCCCTCCACTTT.

V gene TRBV7-9 combines with J gene TRBJ2-7; D may be TRBD1 (5 bases). Trimming shortened V by 5 bases and J by 3 bases, and 8 bases separated the two germline ends. The CDR3 spans 12 residues. CDR1 and CDR2 (germline): SEHNR, FQNEAQ (reference sequence). The CDR3 loop reads CASSLTGYEQYF. CDR3 nucleotide sequence: TGTGCCAGCAGCCTAACAGGCTACGAGCAGTACTTC.

The rearrangement joins TRBV5-1 to TRBJ1-2; D might be TRBD1 (5 bases). Germline CDR1 and CDR2: SGHRS and YFSETQ. The germline V and J ends were trimmed by 4 bases and 3 bases, with 19 bases remaining between them. This CDR3 region has 16 residues. CDR3 sequence: CASSPSTARWDYGYTF. The CDR3 DNA reads TGCGCCAGCAGCCCATCGACAGCCCGGTGGGACTATGGCTACACCTTC.

The V call is TRBV5-4, the J call TRBJ2-1; 9 bases match TRBD1. The CDR3 extends over 16 amino acids. Germline lookup yields CDR1 SGHNT and CDR2 YYREEE (reference sequence). V shed 4 bases, J shed 4 bases, and the junction held 9 bases outside the gene matches. The CDR3 DNA sequence: TGTGCCAGCAGCGGACGAACAGGGGGCAATTACAATGAGCAGTTCTTC. Translating gives CASSGRTGGNYNEQFF. Based on the CDR3 plus reference TRBV5-4 and TRBJ2-1, the full variable domain is ETGVTQSPTHLIKTRGQQVTLRCSSQSGHNTVSWYQQALGQGPQFIFQYYREEENGRGNFPPRFSGLQFPNYSSELNVNALELDDSALYLCASSGRTGGNYNEQFFGPGTRLTVL.

This clone has just one count. The chain carries TRBV6-6 and TRBJ2-2; no clear D. Germline V gives CDR1 MNHNY, CDR2 SVGAGI (reference sequence). The CDR3 is 12 residues long. V was pared by 1 base and J by 6 bases, with 3 bases between. In nucleotides, the CDR3 is TGTGCCAGCAGTTACTTGGCCGGGGAGCTGTTTTTT. It is translated as CASSYLAGELFF.